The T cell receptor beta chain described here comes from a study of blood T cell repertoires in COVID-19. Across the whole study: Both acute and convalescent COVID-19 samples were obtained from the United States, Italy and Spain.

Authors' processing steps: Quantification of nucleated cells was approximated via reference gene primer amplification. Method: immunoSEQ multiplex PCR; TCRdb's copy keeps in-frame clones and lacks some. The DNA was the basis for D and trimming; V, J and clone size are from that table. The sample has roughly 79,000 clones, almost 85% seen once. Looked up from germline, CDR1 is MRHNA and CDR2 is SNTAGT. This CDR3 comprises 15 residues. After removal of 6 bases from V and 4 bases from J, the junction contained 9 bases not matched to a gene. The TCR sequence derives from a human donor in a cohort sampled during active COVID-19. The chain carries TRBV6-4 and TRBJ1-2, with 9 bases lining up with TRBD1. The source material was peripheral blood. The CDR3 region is CASSLDRGGAYGYTF. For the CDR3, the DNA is TGTGCCAGCAGCCTCGACAGGGGGGGGGCCTATGGCTACACCTTC.